This T cell receptor (beta chain) was sequenced during a study of blood T cell repertoires in COVID-19. About the research overall: Collection of acute and convalescent COVID-19 samples took place in the United States, Italy and Spain. PBMCs, B-cell-depleted T cells, or T cells were the source of the cDNA or gDNA that made up the material.

This CDR3 is 17 amino acids long. V lost 4 bases to trimming and J lost 4 bases; unmatched junction nucleotides: 5. Germline CDR1 SEHNR, CDR2 FQNEAQ (reference sequence). In the original workflow: From reference gene primer amplification, estimates of nucleated cell counts were derived. Measured with immunoSEQ multiplex PCR; TCRdb has only the in-frame clones, and not every one. V and J calls and clone size follow that table, whereas D and trimming were derived from the DNA. The sample contains about 97,000 clones, over 75% of which appear only once. This clone was counted a few times. The sample taken for sequencing was peripheral blood. This chain connects TRBV7-9 to TRBJ2-1, with 15 bases that match TRBD2. This clonotype originated in a man aged 60 to 75 with acute or convalescent COVID-19. CDR3 nucleotides: TGTGCCAGCAGCTCAGGACTAGCGGGGGGGAAATACAATGAGCAGTTCTTC. The encoded protein is CASSSGLAGGKYNEQFF.